The rows below give T cell receptor beta chains drawn from one sample of a study of blood T cell repertoires in COVID-19. Only in-frame clones appear in the TCRdb table, and some are missing; sequencing was by immunoSEQ multiplex PCR. Of approximately 150,000 clones detected, around 82% appear once; the ten largest clones hold approximately 6%. The source material was PBMCs or T cells enriched from blood (not recorded which). The receptor set was obtained from a man aged 35 to 55 who had recovered from COVID-19. The CDR3 runs from the conserved cysteine through the conserved F or W. D genes are given only for firm matches. Expanded clones get a size class; other rows say once, few or many, or leave the size out.

clone size,D gene,J gene,V gene,CDR3 protein,CDR3 DNA
.,TRBD1,TRBJ1-1,TRBV19,CASSPDRGTEAFF,TGTGCCAGTAGTCCGGACAGGGGCACTGAAGCTTTCTTT
few,.,TRBJ2-2,TRBV7-3,CASSLNRGGRARTGELFF,TGTGCCAGCAGCTTAAACCGAGGGGGACGGGCAAGGACCGGGGAGCTGTTTTTT
.,.,TRBJ1-1,TRBV5-6,CASSETRGEAFF,TGTGCCAGCAGCGAGACCCGGGGTGAAGCTTTCTTT
.,TRBD1,TRBJ1-1,TRBV5-1,CASKEGANTEAFF,TGCGCCAGCAAGGAGGGGGCCAACACTGAAGCTTTCTTT
.,TRBD1,TRBJ1-5,TRBV13,CASSLKDRGIYSNQPQHF,TGTGCCAGCAGCTTAAAGGACAGGGGAATCTATAGCAATCAGCCCCAGCATTTT
.,TRBD2,TRBJ2-2,TRBV7-2,CASSSRSGGAYTGELFF,TGTGCCAGCAGCTCCCGTAGCGGGGGGGCGTACACCGGGGAGCTGTTTTTT
.,TRBD1,TRBJ1-1,TRBV18,CASSPGQDTEAFF,TGTGCCAGCTCACCGGGACAGGACACTGAAGCTTTCTTT
once,TRBD2,TRBJ2-1,TRBV7-6,CASSISGGRANEQFF,TGTGCCAGCAGCATTAGCGGGGGCCGGGCCAATGAGCAGTTCTTC
.,TRBD1,TRBJ1-2,TRBV30,CAWSRDRDIGYTF,TGTGCCTGGAGCCGGGACAGGGATATTGGCTACACCTTC
.,TRBD1,TRBJ1-1,TRBV13,CASSTPGGFTEAFF,TGTGCCAGCAGCACACCAGGGGGCTTTACTGAAGCTTTCTTT
.,.,TRBJ1-2,TRBV6-5,CASRDAGGGNYGYTF,TGTGCCAGCAGAGACGCGGGGGGCGGGAACTATGGCTACACCTTC
.,TRBD2,TRBJ2-3,TRBV28,CASSSLAGETDTQYF,TGTGCCAGCAGTTCCCTAGCGGGGGAGACAGATACGCAGTATTTT
.,TRBD1,TRBJ2-3,TRBV12-5,CASGLDGTGGDTQYF,TGTGCTAGTGGTTTGGACGGGACAGGGGGAGATACGCAGTATTTT
.,TRBD1,TRBJ1-5,TRBV11-3,CASTDRGDSSNQPQHF,TGTGCCAGCACCGATAGGGGGGACAGTTCCAATCAGCCCCAGCATTTT
.,.,TRBJ1-5,TRBV6-5,CASSYGGGNQPQHF,TGTGCCAGCAGTTACGGAGGGGGCAATCAGCCCCAGCATTTT
.,TRBD1,TRBJ2-1,TRBV10-1,CASSESNRGQINNEQFF,TGCGCCAGCAGTGAGTCGAATAGGGGGCAGATTAACAATGAGCAGTTCTTC
many,TRBD2,TRBJ2-5,TRBV29-1,CSVKLAGGTETQYF,TGCAGCGTCAAACTAGCGGGGGGCACGGAGACCCAGTACTTC
.,TRBD1,TRBJ2-7,TRBV9,CASSGPGTELEQYF,TGTGCCAGCAGCGGACCCGGGACAGAATTAGAGCAGTACTTC
.,.,TRBJ1-1,TRBV23-1,CARDRGGTEAFF,TGCGCCAGGGACCGAGGGGGCACTGAAGCTTTCTTT
.,TRBD1,TRBJ1-5,TRBV2,CASDDRGDNQPQHF,TGTGCCAGCGACGACAGGGGCGACAATCAGCCCCAGCATTTT
.,.,TRBJ1-5,TRBV19,CATAVSINQPQHF,TGTGCCACCGCCGTAAGCATCAATCAGCCCCAGCATTTT
few,TRBD1,TRBJ1-1,TRBV10-2,CASSPGQETEAFF,TGCGCCAGCAGCCCGGGACAGGAAACTGAAGCTTTCTTT
.,TRBD2,TRBJ2-7,TRBV2,CASRTPSGLAPYEQYF,TGTGCCAGCAGGACCCCCTCAGGACTAGCGCCTTACGAGCAGTACTTC
.,TRBD1,TRBJ1-1,TRBV9,CASSPVGQGGWITEAFF,TGTGCCAGCAGCCCCGTGGGACAGGGTGGGTGGATCACTGAAGCTTTCTTT